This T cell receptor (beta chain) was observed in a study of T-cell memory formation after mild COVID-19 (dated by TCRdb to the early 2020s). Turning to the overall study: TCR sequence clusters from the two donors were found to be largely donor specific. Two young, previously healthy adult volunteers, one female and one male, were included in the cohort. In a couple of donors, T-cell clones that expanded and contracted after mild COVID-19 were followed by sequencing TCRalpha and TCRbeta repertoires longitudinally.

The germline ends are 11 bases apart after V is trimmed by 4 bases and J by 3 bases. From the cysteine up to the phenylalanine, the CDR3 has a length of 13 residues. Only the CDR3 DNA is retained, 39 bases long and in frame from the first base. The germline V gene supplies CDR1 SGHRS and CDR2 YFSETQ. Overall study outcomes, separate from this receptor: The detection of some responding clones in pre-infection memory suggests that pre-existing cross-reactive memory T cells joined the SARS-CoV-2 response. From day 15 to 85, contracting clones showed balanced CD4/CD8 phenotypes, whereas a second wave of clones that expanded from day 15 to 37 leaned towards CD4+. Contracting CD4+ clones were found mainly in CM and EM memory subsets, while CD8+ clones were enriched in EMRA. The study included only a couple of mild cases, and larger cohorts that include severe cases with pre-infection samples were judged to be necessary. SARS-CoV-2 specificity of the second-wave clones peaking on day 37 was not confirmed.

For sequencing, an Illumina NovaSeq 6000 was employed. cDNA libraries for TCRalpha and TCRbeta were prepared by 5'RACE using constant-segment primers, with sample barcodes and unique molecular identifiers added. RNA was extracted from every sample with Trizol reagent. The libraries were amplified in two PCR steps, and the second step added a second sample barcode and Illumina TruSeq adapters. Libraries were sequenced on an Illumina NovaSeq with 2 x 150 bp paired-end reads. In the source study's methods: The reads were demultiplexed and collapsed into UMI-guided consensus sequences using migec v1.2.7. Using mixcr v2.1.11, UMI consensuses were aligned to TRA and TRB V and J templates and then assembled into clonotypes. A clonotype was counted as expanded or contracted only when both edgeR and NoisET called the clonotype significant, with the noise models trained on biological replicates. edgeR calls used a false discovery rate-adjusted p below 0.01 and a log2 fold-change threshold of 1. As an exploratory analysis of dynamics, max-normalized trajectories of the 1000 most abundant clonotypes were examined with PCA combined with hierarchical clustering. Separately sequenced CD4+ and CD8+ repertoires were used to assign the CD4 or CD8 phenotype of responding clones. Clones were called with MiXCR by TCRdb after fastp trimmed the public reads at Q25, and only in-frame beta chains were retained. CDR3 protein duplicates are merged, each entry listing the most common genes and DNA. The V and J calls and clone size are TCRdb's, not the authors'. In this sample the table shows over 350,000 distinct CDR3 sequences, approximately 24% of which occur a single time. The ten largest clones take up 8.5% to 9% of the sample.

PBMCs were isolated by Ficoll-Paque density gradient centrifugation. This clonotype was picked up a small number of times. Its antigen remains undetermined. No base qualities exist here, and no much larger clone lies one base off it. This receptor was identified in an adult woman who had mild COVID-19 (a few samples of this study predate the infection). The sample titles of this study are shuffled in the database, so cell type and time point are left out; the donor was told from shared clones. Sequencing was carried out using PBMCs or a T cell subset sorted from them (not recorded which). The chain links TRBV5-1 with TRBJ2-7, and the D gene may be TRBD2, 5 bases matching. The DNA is TGCGCCAGCAGCCGGGGAGAGAACTACGAGCAGTACTTC. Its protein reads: CASSRGENYEQYF.